Reported below is one T cell receptor (beta chain). The sample comes from a study of CD8 T cells in ankylosing spondylitis. TCRdb re-analysed the 5' RACE reads in MiXCR, keeping a single row per CDR3 protein. Altogether about 200,000 distinct CDR3 sequences are present, 9.5% to 15% being singletons, with the ten largest covering approximately 15%. The CDR3 extends over 14 amino acids. The sequence derives from a male donor with ankylosing spondylitis or in good health (not recorded which). Material: blood, either unsorted or a sorted T cell fraction (not recorded which). J is TRBJ1-2 and V is TRBV21-1; the table assigns TRBD1, which was not confirmed against the DNA. TRBV21-1 is a known pseudogene. CDR3 residues: CASSKGKGAAGYTF. The CDR3, as DNA: TGTGCCAGCAGCAAAGGAAAGGGGGCGGCTGGCTACACCTTC.